Sequencing of this TCR beta chain was carried out in a study of T cells in Graves' hyperthyroidism and ophthalmopathy. Study-level findings and limits: With a median lead of about six months before onset, the model predicted ophthalmopathy. Blood also held most thyroid clonotypes expanded beyond 0.001.

The authors took PBMCs from 10 ml fresh peripheral blood. Amplification targeted TCR beta CDR3 regions from RNA transcripts. The primer set for the first-round RT-PCR of the TCR CDR3 was HTBI. TCRdb called the multiplex PCR reads again in MiXCR, with one record for every CDR3 protein. The sample has roughly 350,000 distinct CDR3 sequences; approximately 13% are singletons. The J segment lost 2 bases and the V segment lost 3 bases, leaving 4 bases of the junction unmatched. CDR1 and CDR2 (germline): KGHDR, SFDVKD. This CDR3 comprises 16 residues. The sample holds many counts of this clonotype. What it binds is not known.

Sample: blood. This TCR was sampled from a woman aged 40 to 49 with Graves' ophthalmopathy. The chain recombines TRBV24-1 with TRBJ2-1, with 9 bases fitting TRBD1. CDR3 residues: CATSDKQGATYNEQFF. The CDR3 region has the DNA TGTGCCACCAGTGATAAACAGGGGGCGACCTACAATGAGCAGTTCTTC.